This entry describes one T cell receptor beta chain. There is no known antigen for this receptor. Base qualities are not at hand, and no much larger clone is one base apart. These data belong to a study of T-cell memory formation after mild COVID-19 (dated by TCRdb to the early 2020s). Background for the entire study: TCR sequence clusters from the two donors were found to be largely donor specific. Longitudinal TCRalpha and TCRbeta repertoire sequencing tracked T-cell clones expanding and contracting after mild COVID-19 in two donors. Two young, previously healthy adult volunteers made up the cohort, one male and one female. General conclusions and limits of the study: Some responding clones were detected in pre-infection memory, which suggested that pre-existing cross-reactive memory T cells had joined the SARS-CoV-2 response. Contracting CD4+ clones turned up mainly in the CM and EM memory subsets, whereas EMRA was where CD8+ clones were enriched. The second-wave clones that peaked on day 37 were not confirmed to be SARS-CoV-2 specific. Clones contracting from day 15 to 85 had balanced CD4/CD8 phenotypes, while a second wave expanding from day 15 to 37 was biased towards CD4+. The study included only two mild cases, and larger cohorts that include severe cases with pre-infection samples were judged to be necessary.

The sequencer was an Illumina NovaSeq 6000. TCRalpha and TCRbeta cDNA libraries were constructed by 5'RACE with constant-segment primers, with sample barcodes and unique molecular identifiers being introduced. RNA was extracted from every sample with Trizol reagent. Amplification of the libraries took two PCR steps, and the second step added a second sample barcode plus Illumina TruSeq adapters. Libraries were sequenced on an Illumina NovaSeq with 2 x 150 bp paired-end reads. From the authors' description of their analysis: The reads were demultiplexed and collapsed into UMI-guided consensus sequences using migec v1.2.7. Using mixcr v2.1.11, UMI consensuses were aligned to TRA and TRB V and J templates and then assembled into clonotypes. Clonotypes were classified as expanded or contracted when called significant by both edgeR and NoisET, with noise models trained on biological replicates. For edgeR calls, the cutoffs were a false discovery rate-adjusted p below 0.01 and a log2 fold-change threshold of 1. As an exploratory analysis of dynamics, max-normalized trajectories of the 1000 most abundant clonotypes were examined by PCA with hierarchical clustering. Separately sequenced CD4+ and CD8+ repertoires were used to assign the CD4 or CD8 phenotype of responding clones. The raw public data were reprocessed by TCRdb itself: fastp quality trimming at Q25, MiXCR clonotype calling, in-frame beta chains only. Every distinct CDR3 protein forms one entry, paired with its most common genes and DNA. TCRdb, rather than the study authors, made the V and J calls. The table for this sample lists 550,000 to 650,000 distinct CDR3 sequences; roughly 17% of them were counted only once. Just over 8% of the sample rests with the top ten.

V and J are truncated by 0 bases and 1 base respectively, leaving an intervening sequence of 13 bases. The CDR3 goes from the cysteine to the phenylalanine over 16 residues. Kept here is only the CDR3 DNA, which spans 48 bases and is read in frame from base 1. From a lookup of the germline V gene, CDR1 and CDR2 are LGHNA and YNFKEQ. Ficoll-Paque density gradient centrifugation was the method used to isolate PBMCs. The sequence is built from TRBV4-2 and TRBJ2-7, and TRBD1 may be the D gene, going by 5 matching bases. The sequenced sample consisted of PBMCs or a T cell subset sorted from them (not recorded which). This receptor was identified in an adult woman who had mild COVID-19 (a few samples of this study predate the infection). The sample titles of this study are shuffled in the database, so cell type and time point are left out; the donor was told from shared clones. The base sequence is TGTGCCAGCAGCCAAGATAGGATCAGGGAATCCTACGAGCAGTACTTC. Its protein product is CASSQDRIRESYEQYF.